Sequencing of this T cell receptor beta chain was carried out in a study of blood T cell repertoires in COVID-19. Study as a whole: Sites in the United States, Italy and Spain provided acute and convalescent COVID-19 samples. PBMCs, B-cell-depleted T cells, or T cells provided the cDNA or gDNA that made up the material.

The CDR3 is 14 residues long. The J segment lost 7 bases and the V segment lost 5 bases, leaving 6 bases of the junction unmatched. Per germline, CDR1 LGHDT and CDR2 YNNKEL (reference sequence). Study processing details: Scientists estimated how many nucleated cells there were by amplifying reference gene primers. Sequenced by immunoSEQ multiplex PCR; TCRdb stores in-frame clones only, minus some. That table furnishes V, J and clone size, whereas the DNA furnished D and trimming. The table shows around 250,000 clones, with approximately 77% occurring only once. This TCR derives from a woman aged 18-29 years with acute or convalescent COVID-19. The chain uses TRBV3-1 (or the pseudogene TRBV3-2) and TRBJ1-4, with TRBD1 matching 8 bases. Material for sequencing was peripheral blood. As DNA, the CDR3 is TGTGCCAGCAGCTCCGACAGGGGTCCTGAAAAACTGTTTTTT. This codes for CASSSDRGPEKLFF.